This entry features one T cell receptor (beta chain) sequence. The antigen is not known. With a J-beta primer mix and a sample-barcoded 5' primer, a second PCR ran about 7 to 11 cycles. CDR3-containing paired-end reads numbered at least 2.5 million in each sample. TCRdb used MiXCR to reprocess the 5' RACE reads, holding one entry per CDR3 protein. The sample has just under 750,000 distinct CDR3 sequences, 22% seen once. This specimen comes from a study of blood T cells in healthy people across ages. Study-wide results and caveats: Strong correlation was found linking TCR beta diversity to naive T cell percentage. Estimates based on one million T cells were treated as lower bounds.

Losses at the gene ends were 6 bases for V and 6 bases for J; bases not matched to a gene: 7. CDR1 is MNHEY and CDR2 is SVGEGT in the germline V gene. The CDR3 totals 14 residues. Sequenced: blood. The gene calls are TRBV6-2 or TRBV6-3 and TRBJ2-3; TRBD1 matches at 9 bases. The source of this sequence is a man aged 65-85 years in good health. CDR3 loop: CASSQDRGWDTQYF. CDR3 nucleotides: TGTGCCAGCAGCCAGGACAGGGGCTGGGATACGCAGTATTTT.